The clone carrying this T cell receptor (beta chain) was counted at least ten times. As it was prepared, the TCRbeta library received unique molecular identifiers. From the PCR reads, TCRdb called clonotypes with MiXCR, one entry per CDR3 protein. The sample consists of around 400,000 distinct CDR3 sequences, about a tenth of them appearing once. CDR3 length: 14 residues. Germline V gives CDR1 SGHTA, CDR2 FQGNSA. Trimming cost V 2 bases and J 1 base, with 8 bases left between them. These data come from a study of T-cell reconstitution after alpha-beta-depleted transplantation in children. This TCR was sampled from a human donor who donated a stem cell graft to a child with acute myeloid leukemia. This specimen was PBMCs from the stem cell graft donor, taken from the stem cell graft. The V and J genes are TRBV7-2 and TRBJ1-1; unclear D gene. CDR3 sequence reads: CASSLPGRNTEAFF. CDR3 coding DNA: TGTGCCAGCAGCTTACCTGGGAGGAACACTGAAGCTTTCTTT.